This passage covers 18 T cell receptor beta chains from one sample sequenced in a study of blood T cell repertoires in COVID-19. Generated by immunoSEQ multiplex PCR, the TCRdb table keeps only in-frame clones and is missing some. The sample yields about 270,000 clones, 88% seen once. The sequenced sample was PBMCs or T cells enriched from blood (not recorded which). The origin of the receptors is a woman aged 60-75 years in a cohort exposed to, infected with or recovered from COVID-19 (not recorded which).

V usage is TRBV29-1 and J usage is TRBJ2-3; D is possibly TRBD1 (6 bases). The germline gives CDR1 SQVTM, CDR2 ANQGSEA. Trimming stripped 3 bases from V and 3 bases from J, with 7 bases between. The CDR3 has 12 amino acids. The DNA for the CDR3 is TGCAGCGTTGACAGGGGAACAGATACGCAGTATTTT. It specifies CSVDRGTDTQYF.

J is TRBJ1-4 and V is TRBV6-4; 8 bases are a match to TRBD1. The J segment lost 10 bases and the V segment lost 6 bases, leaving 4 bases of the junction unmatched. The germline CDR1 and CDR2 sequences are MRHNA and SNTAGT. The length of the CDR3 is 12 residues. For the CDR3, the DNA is TGTGCCAGCAGAGGACAGGGTTTAAAACTGTTTTTT. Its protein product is CASRGQGLKLFF.

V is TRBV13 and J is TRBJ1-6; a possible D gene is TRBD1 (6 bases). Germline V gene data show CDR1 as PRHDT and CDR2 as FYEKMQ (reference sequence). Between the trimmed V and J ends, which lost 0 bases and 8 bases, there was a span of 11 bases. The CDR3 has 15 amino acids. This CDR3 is CASSLGHREHSPLHF. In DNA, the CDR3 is TGTGCCAGCAGCTTAGGGCACAGGGAACATTCACCCCTCCACTTT.

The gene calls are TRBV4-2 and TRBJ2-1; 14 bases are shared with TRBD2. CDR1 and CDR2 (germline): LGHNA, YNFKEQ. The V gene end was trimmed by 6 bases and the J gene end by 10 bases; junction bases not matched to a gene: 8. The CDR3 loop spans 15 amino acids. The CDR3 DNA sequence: TGTGCCAGCAGGGCAGGGACTAGCGGGAGCGTCGAGCAGTTCTTC. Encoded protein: CASRAGTSGSVEQFF.

The CDR3 DNA reads TGTGCCAGCAGCCCTAGCGGGAGCTCAATCTACAATGAGCAGTTCTTC. Protein product: CASSPSGSSIYNEQFF. The chain combines TRBV7-2 with TRBJ2-1, with 10 positions matching TRBD2. With V trimmed by 5 bases and J by 3 bases, 7 bases remained unmatched. There are 16 residues in the CDR3. Germline CDR1 and CDR2: SGHTA and FQGNSA.

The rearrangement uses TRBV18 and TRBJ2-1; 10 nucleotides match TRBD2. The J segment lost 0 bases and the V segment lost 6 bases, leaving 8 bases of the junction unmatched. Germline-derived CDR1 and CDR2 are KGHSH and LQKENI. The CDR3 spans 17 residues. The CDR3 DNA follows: TGTGCCAGCTCTCACCTAAGCGGGAGGGTCTCCTACAATGAGCAGTTCTTC. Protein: CASSHLSGRVSYNEQFF.

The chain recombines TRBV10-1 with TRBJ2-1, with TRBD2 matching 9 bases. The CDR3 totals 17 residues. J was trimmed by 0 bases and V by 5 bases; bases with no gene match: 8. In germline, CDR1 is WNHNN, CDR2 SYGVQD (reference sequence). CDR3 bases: TGCGCCAGCAGTTTACGACTAGCGGTTAGCTCCTACAATGAGCAGTTCTTC. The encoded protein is CASSLRLAVSSYNEQFF.

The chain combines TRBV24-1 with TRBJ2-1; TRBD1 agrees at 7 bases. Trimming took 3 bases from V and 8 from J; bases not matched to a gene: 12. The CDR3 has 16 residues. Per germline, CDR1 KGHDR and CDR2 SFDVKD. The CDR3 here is CATSDQMTDRVHEQFF. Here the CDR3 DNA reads TGTGCCACCAGTGATCAGATGACAGACAGGGTCCATGAGCAGTTCTTC.

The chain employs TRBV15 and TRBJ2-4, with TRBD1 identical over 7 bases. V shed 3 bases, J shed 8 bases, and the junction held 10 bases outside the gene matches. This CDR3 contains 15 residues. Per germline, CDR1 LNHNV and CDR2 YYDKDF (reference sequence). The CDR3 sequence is CATSSGKGGIYIQYF. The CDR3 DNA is TGTGCCACCAGCAGTGGGAAAGGGGGCATATACATTCAGTACTTC.

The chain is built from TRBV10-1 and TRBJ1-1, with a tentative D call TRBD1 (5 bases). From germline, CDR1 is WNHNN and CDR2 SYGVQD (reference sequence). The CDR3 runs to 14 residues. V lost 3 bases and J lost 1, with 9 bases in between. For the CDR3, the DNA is TGCGCCAGCAGTGAAAAGGACAAGAACACTGAAGCTTTCTTT. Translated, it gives CASSEKDKNTEAFF.

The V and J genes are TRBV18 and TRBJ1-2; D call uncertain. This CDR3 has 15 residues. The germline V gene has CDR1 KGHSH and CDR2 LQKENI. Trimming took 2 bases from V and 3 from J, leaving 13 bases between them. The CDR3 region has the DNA TGTGCCAGCTCACCAGAAGACGGCGGATACTATGGCTACACCTTC. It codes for CASSPEDGGYYGYTF.

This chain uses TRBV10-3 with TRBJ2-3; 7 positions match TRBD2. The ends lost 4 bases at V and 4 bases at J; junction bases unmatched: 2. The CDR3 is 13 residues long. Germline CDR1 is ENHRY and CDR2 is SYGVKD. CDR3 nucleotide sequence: TGTGCCATCAGTGGCGGGGGAGCAGATACGCAGTATTTT. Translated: CAISGGGADTQYF.

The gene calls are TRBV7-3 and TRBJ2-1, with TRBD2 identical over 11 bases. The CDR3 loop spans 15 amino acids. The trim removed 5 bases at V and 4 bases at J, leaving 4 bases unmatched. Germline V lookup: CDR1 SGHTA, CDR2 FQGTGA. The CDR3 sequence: CASSPSGRTYNEQFF. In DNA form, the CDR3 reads TGTGCCAGCAGCCCTAGCGGGAGGACTTACAATGAGCAGTTCTTC. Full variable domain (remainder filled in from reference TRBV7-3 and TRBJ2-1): GAGVSQTPSNKVTEKGKYVELRCDPISGHTALYWYRQSLGQGPEFLIYFQGTGAADDSGLPNDRFFAVRPEGSVSTLKIQRTERGDSAVYLCASSPSGRTYNEQFFGPGTRLTVL.

In DNA form, the CDR3 reads TGTGCCAGCAGCTTCTGGGGAGACCAAGAGACCCAGTACTTC. Amino acid sequence: CASSFWGDQETQYF. The J gene is TRBJ2-5, the V gene TRBV7-2, with D possibly being TRBD2 (5 bases). Germline CDR1 reads SGHTA; CDR2 reads FQGNSA. Trimming shortened V by 3 bases and J by 0 bases, and 8 bases separated the two germline ends. This CDR3 is 14 amino acids long.

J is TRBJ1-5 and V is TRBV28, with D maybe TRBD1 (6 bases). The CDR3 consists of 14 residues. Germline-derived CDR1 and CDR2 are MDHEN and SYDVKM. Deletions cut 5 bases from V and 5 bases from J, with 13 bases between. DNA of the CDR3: TGTGCCAGCAGTCAACAGGGAAGTTATCAGCCCCAGCATTTT. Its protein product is CASSQQGSYQPQHF.

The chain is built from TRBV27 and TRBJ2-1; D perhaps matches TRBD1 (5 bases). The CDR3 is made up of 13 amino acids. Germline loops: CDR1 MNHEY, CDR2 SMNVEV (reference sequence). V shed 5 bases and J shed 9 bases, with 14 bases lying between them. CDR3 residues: CASSQGALIEQFF. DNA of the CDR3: TGTGCCAGCAGTCAGGGCGCATTAATTGAGCAGTTCTTC.

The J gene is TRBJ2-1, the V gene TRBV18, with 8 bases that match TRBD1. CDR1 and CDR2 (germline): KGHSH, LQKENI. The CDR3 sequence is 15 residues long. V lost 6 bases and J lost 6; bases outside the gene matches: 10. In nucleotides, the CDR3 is TGTGCCAGCTCCTCTTCAGGGGGCGTGGGCAATGAGCAGTTCTTC. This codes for CASSSSGGVGNEQFF.

The CDR3 protein is CASSTWGRAAYEQYF. In nucleotides, the CDR3 is TGTGCCAGCAGTACTTGGGGGAGGGCCGCCTACGAGCAGTACTTC. The V call is TRBV6-2 or TRBV6-3, the J call TRBJ2-7, with 7 nucleotides matching TRBD2. The CDR3 runs to 15 residues. The germline CDR1 and CDR2 sequences are MNHEY and SVGEGT. Trimming removed 5 bases from V and 2 bases from J; junction bases left unmatched: 9.